The present entry profiles one T cell receptor beta chain with its context. This sample was taken from a study of blood T cell repertoires in COVID-19. The CDR3 runs to 13 residues. Germline-derived CDR1 and CDR2 are MNHEY and SVGAGI. V was shortened by 0 bases and J by 7 bases, with 7 bases between the two germline ends. TCRdb's copy holds only in-frame clones and misses some; the assay was immunoSEQ multiplex PCR. This sample has 310,000 or so clones, with roughly 90% found just once. This chain uses TRBV6-5 with TRBJ1-5; D is undetermined. The receptor comes from a man younger than 35 who had recovered from COVID-19. Input material: peripheral blood. CDR3 DNA sequence: TGTGCCAGCAGTTACTCGCAGTACCAGCCCCAGCATTTT. Translating it yields CASSYSQYQPQHF.